This T cell receptor (beta chain) was sequenced for a study of identical twins. A template switching step contributed a universal primer site, while unique molecular identifiers were present in the cDNA. Using its own MiXCR run on the 5' RACE reads, TCRdb lists one record per CDR3 protein. The data hold some 900,000 distinct CDR3 sequences, with more than 9% observed a single time. This CDR3 spans 15 amino acids. V was trimmed by 3 bases and J by 7 bases, leaving 16 bases between them. Germline V gene lookup returns CDR1 MNHNS and CDR2 SASEGT. Study findings and constraints: Zero-insertion results could be subject to partial confounding by invariant MAIT and iNKT cells. Less excess twin sharing appeared in beta out-of-frame sequences.

As concerns this clonotype: What it recognizes is unknown.

The data also belong to a second study, concerning yellow fever vaccine responses in identical twins.

The J gene is TRBJ2-1, the V gene TRBV6-1; D is uncertain. The receptor was derived from a woman between 18 and 30 years old in good health. Sequencing used PBMCs. The CDR3 DNA is TGTGCCAGCAGTGATGGGAAAACCCTTTGGAATGAGCAGTTCTTC. Residues: CASSDGKTLWNEQFF.